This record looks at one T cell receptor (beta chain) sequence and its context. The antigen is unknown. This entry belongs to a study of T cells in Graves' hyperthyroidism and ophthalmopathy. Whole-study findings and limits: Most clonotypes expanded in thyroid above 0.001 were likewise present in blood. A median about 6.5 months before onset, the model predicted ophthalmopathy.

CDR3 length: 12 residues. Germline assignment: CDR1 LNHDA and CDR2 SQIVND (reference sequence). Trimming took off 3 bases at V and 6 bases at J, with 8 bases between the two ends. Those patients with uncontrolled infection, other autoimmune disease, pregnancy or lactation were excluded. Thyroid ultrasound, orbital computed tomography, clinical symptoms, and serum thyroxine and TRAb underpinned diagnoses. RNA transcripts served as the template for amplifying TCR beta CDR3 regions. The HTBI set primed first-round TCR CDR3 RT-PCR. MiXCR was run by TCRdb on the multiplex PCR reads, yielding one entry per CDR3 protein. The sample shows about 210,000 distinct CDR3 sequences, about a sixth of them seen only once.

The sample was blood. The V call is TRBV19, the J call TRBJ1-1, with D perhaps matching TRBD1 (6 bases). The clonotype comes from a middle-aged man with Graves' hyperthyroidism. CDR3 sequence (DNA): TGTGCCAGTAGTATCGGGGGCCCTGAAGCTTTCTTT. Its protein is CASSIGGPEAFF.